Listed below are T cell receptor beta chains from one sample, sequenced in a study of vaccination and CD4 T cells after COVID-19. One entry per CDR3 protein results from TCRdb running MiXCR on the PCR reads. The table includes 8,000 to 10,000 distinct CDR3 sequences, less than 55% detected once. Antigens of these TCRs are unknown. The material sequenced was CD4+ T cells from blood, cultured in vitro. These receptors all come from a human donor who had recovered from COVID-19. Both conserved end residues are part of each CDR3. The D gene is left open where the match is weak. For some rows the clone size is stated as once, few or many, or as a class when expanded; others skip it.

v_gene: TRBV19; j_gene: TRBJ2-2; abundance: -; d_gene: -; CDR3nt: TGTGCCAGTAGTATAGATTTTACTAGTCCCGGGGAGCTGTTTTTT; CDR3aa: CASSIDFTSPGELFF
v_gene: TRBV12-3/TRBV12-4; j_gene: TRBJ1-5; abundance: few; d_gene: -; CDR3nt: TGTGCCAGCAGTTTAAACGGAAATCAGCCCCAGCATTTT; CDR3aa: CASSLNGNQPQHF
v_gene: TRBV10-2; j_gene: TRBJ2-1; abundance: -; d_gene: TRBD2; CDR3nt: TGCGCCAGCAGTGTGACTAGCGGGCAGACCTCCTACAATGAGCAGTTCTTC; CDR3aa: CASSVTSGQTSYNEQFF
v_gene: TRBV12-3/TRBV12-4; j_gene: TRBJ2-3; abundance: -; d_gene: -; CDR3nt: TGTGCCAGTTTAACGGATTTGAGCACAGATACGCAGTATTTT; CDR3aa: CASLTDLSTDTQYF
v_gene: TRBV6-1; j_gene: TRBJ1-1; abundance: -; d_gene: TRBD1; CDR3nt: TGTGCCATCGCCCGGACAGGTCAGGGGAACACTGAAGCTTTCTTT; CDR3aa: CAIARTGQGNTEAFF
v_gene: TRBV12-3/TRBV12-4; j_gene: TRBJ2-1; abundance: few; d_gene: -; CDR3nt: TGTGCCAGCACCGTGGACAGTTACAATGAGCAGTTCTTC; CDR3aa: CASTVDSYNEQFF
v_gene: TRBV20-1; j_gene: TRBJ1-1; abundance: few; d_gene: -; CDR3nt: TGCAGTCCCCTTTGGTCGAACACTGAAGCTTTCTTT; CDR3aa: CSPLWSNTEAFF
v_gene: TRBV7-2; j_gene: TRBJ1-5; abundance: large; d_gene: TRBD1; CDR3nt: TGTGCCAGCAGCTACAGGGGGCAGCAGCCCCAGCATTTT; CDR3aa: CASSYRGQQPQHF
v_gene: TRBV15; j_gene: TRBJ1-4; abundance: -; d_gene: -; CDR3nt: TGTGCCACCAGTCAGGACGCTAGTGCAACTAATGAAAAACTGTTTTTT; CDR3aa: CATSQDASATNEKLFF
v_gene: TRBV5-4; j_gene: TRBJ2-7; abundance: few; d_gene: TRBD2; CDR3nt: TGTGCCAGCAGCTCTGGGACTAGCGGGCCCTACGAGCAGTACTTC; CDR3aa: CASSSGTSGPYEQYF
v_gene: TRBV14; j_gene: TRBJ1-4; abundance: -; d_gene: -; CDR3nt: TGTGCCAGCAGCCAAGATTGGGGCGCCGGAAAACTGTTTTTT; CDR3aa: CASSQDWGAGKLFF
v_gene: TRBV7-6; j_gene: TRBJ2-6; abundance: once; d_gene: -; CDR3nt: TGTGCCAGCAGCTCCAGGGCCGGGGGCTCTGGGGCCAACGTCCTGACTTTC; CDR3aa: CASSSRAGGSGANVLTF
v_gene: TRBV4-3; j_gene: TRBJ2-3; abundance: -; d_gene: -; CDR3nt: TGCGCCAGCAGCCAAGATCTGGCAGGCGGCACAGATACGCAGTATTTT; CDR3aa: CASSQDLAGGTDTQYF
v_gene: TRBV6-5; j_gene: TRBJ2-5; abundance: -; d_gene: -; CDR3nt: TGTGCCAGCAGTTACACCACCTCTAGTTTTGGTTATCAAGAGACCCAGTACTTC; CDR3aa: CASSYTTSSFGYQETQYF
v_gene: TRBV20-1; j_gene: TRBJ1-2; abundance: -; d_gene: -; CDR3nt: TGCAGTGCTAGAGGGACACAGAACTATGGCTACACCTTC; CDR3aa: CSARGTQNYGYTF